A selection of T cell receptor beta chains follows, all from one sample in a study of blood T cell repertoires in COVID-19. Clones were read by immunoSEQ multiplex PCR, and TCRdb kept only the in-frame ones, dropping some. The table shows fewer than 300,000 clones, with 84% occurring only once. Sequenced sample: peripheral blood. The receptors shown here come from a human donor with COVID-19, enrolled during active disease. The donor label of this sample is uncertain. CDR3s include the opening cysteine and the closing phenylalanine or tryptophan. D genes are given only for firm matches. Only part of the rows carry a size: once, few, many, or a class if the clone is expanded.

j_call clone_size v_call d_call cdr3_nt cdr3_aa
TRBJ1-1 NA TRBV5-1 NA TGCGCCAGCAGCTTTGCAGGGACTACCGGTGAAGCTTTCTTT CASSFAGTTGEAFF
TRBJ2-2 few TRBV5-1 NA TGCGCCAGCAGCGTTCAGAGTGTAGGGGCCGGGGAGCTGTTTTTT CASSVQSVGAGELFF
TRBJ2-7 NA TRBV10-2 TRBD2 TGCGCCAGCAGTACCGGGACTAGCGGGAGGGGCCACGAGCAGTACTTC CASSTGTSGRGHEQYF
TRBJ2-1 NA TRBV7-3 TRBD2 TGTGCCAGCAGCCCGGGACTAGCGGCCCATGAGCAGTTCTTC CASSPGLAAHEQFF
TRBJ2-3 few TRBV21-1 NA TGTGCCAGCAGCAACAGGAGGGTAGCGGGAGTACTAGATACGCAGTATTTT CASSNRRVAGVLDTQYF
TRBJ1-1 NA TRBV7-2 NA TGTGCCAGCAGCTTGGGGGGGCGTTATGACGCTGAAGCTTTCTTT CASSLGGRYDAEAFF
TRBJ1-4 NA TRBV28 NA TGTGCCAGCAGTTTAGCGCCAGGGGAGAAAGGACTGTTTTTT CASSLAPGEKGLFF
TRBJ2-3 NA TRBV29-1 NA TGCAGCGCAACCCCGGGTCCCCGGCCAGATACGCAGTATTTT CSATPGPRPDTQYF
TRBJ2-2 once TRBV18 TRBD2 TGTGCCAGCTCACCGGGACTAGCGGGAGAGGCCGGGGAGCTGTTTTTT CASSPGLAGEAGELFF
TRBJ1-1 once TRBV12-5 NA TGTGCTAGTGCCTCCGACAGCTACACTGAAGCTTTCTTT CASASDSYTEAFF
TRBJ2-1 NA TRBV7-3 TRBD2 TGTGCCAGCAGCTTAACGGTACTAGCGGGAGCGAATGAGCAGTTCTTC CASSLTVLAGANEQFF
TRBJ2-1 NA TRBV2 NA TGTGCCAGCAGTGAACAGGGCCCCTACAATGAGCAGTTCTTC CASSEQGPYNEQFF
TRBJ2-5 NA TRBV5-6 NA TGTGCCAGCAGCTTGTCCGGGGGAGAGACCCAGTACTTC CASSLSGGETQYF
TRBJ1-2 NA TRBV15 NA TGTGCCACCAGCAGAGGTATGGCAGGCTATGGCTACACCTTC CATSRGMAGYGYTF
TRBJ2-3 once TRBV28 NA TGTGCCAGCAGCCCTCCCGGGACGGTGGGGGGAGATACGCAGTATTTT CASSPPGTVGGDTQYF
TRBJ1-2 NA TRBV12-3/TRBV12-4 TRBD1 TGTGCCAGCAGGTGGGGGACAGGGGGTGGCTACACCTTC CASRWGTGGGYTF
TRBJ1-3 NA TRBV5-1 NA TGCGCCAGCAAAGTATCCACCGGGACTCACTCCTCTGGAAACACCATATATTTT CASKVSTGTHSSGNTIYF
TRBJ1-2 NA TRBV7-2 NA TGTGCCAGCACCACCGGGGGGCAGGGCTGGTCCTATGGCTACACCTTC CASTTGGQGWSYGYTF
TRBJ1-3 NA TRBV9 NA TGTGCCAGCAGCTTCCAGCCCGACAGCTCAGGAAACACCATATATTTT CASSFQPDSSGNTIYF
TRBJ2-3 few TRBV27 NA TGTGCCAGCAGTTTATCAGGGCTTAGCGCAGATACGCAGTATTTT CASSLSGLSADTQYF
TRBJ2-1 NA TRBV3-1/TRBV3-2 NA TGTGCCAGCAGCCAAGAACCCGGGAACACCTACAATGAGCAGTTCTTC CASSQEPGNTYNEQFF
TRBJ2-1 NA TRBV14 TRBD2 TGTGCCAGCAGCCAAGATCGGGCTAGCGGGGATGAGCAGTTCTTC CASSQDRASGDEQFF
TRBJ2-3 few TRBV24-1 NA TGTGCCACCAGTGACACCCGGAGCACAGATACGCAGTATTTT CATSDTRSTDTQYF
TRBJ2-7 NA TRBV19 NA TGTGCCAGTAGTATAGACAGATCCCTCGAGCAGTACTTC CASSIDRSLEQYF
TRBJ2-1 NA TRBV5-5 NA TGTGCCAGCAGCTTCGGGACAAGCGTACATGAGCAGTTCTTC CASSFGTSVHEQFF
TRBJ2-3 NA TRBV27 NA TGTGCCAGCAGTTTATGGGGAGAAGATACGCAGTATTTT CASSLWGEDTQYF
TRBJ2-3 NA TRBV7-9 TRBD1 TGTGCCAGCAGTACAGGGGGCCCAAGCACAGATACGCAGTATTTT CASSTGGPSTDTQYF
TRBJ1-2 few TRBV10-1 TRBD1 TGCGCCAGCAGTGAGAGAAAGACAGGGAAAGATGGCTACACCTTC CASSERKTGKDGYTF
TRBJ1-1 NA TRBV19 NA TGTGCCAGTAACCGAGACAGGAGAGGTGAAGCTTTCTTT CASNRDRRGEAFF
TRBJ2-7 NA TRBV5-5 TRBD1 TGTGCCAGCAGCTTGGGTGGACAGGGGTCCTACGAGCAGTACTTC CASSLGGQGSYEQYF
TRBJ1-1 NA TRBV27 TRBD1 TGTGCCAGCAGTCATAGACAGGGCGGCACTGAAGCTTTCTTT CASSHRQGGTEAFF
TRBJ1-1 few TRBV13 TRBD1 TGTGCCAGCAGCCCAAGAGAGGGACAGGGTCTAAAGGGCACTGAAGCTTTCTTT CASSPREGQGLKGTEAFF
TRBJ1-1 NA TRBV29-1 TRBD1 TGCAGCGTCGTAGGCGCCGGGACAGGGGCCGCAACTGAAGCTTTCTTT CSVVGAGTGAATEAFF
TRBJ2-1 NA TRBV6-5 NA TGTGCCAGCAGTTACGGACAGCCGATCTACAATGAGCAGTTCTTC CASSYGQPIYNEQFF
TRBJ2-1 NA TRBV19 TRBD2 TGTGCCAGTAGCATCCTACTAGCGGATAGCTCCTACAATGAGCAGTTCTTC CASSILLADSSYNEQFF
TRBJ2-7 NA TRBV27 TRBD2 TGTGCCAGCAGCCCACTAGCGGGAGGCTCCTACGAGCAGTACTTC CASSPLAGGSYEQYF
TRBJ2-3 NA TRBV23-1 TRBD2 TGCGCCAGCAGTCAATCGAGGATAGCGGGCGCCCCCCCAGATACGCAGTATTTT CASSQSRIAGAPPDTQYF
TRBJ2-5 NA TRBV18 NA TGTGCCAGCTCACCAGGGACCGGGGGGACCCAGTACTTC CASSPGTGGTQYF
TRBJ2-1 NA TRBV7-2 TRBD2 TGTGCCAGCAGCCGGGGGGGGCCATACAATGAGCAGTTCTTC CASSRGGPYNEQFF
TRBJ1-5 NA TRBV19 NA TGTGCCAGTAGTATGTTGGGCGGAGGTGGCCAGCCCCAGCATTTT CASSMLGGGGQPQHF
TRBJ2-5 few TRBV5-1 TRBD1 TGCGCCAGCAGCCGAGGACAGGACCAAGAGACCCAGTACTTC CASSRGQDQETQYF